A selection of T cell receptor beta chains follows, all from one sample in a study of T cells in Graves' hyperthyroidism and ophthalmopathy. Via MiXCR, TCRdb re-called the multiplex PCR reads, giving one row per CDR3 protein. The sample has 500,000 to 750,000 distinct CDR3 sequences, 15% to 18% seen once. The specimen was blood. All receptors derive from a woman aged 25-40 years with Graves' hyperthyroidism. Each CDR3 is given with its conserved first and last residue. A D gene is named only where the DNA matches it firmly. The size of a clone is reported for some rows only, either as once, few or many, or as a class for expanded clones.

clone_size j_call d_call v_call cdr3_nt cdr3_aa
many TRBJ1-2 TRBD1 TRBV6-5 TGTGCCAGCAGTTACCCGCCGGGACAGGGCCTAAATGGCTACACCTTC CASSYPPGQGLNGYTF
many TRBJ2-7 TRBD1 TRBV2 TGTGCCAGCAGACACCGGGACAGGGCCTACGAGCAGTACTTC CASRHRDRAYEQYF
many TRBJ2-7 NA TRBV3-1 TGTGCCAGCAGCCAAGGTCAGATGCGGCAGTACTTC CASSQGQMRQYF
many TRBJ2-1 NA TRBV5-1 TGCGCCAGCAGCTTTGCCCCCGCGTCTTACATTGAGCAGTTCTTC CASSFAPASYIEQFF
NA TRBJ2-7 NA TRBV3-1 TGTGCCAGCAGCCAAGACCCCTCCCGGGGGCTCTCCTACGAGCAGTACTTC CASSQDPSRGLSYEQYF
many TRBJ1-1 NA TRBV27 TGTGCCAGCAGAACTCCACACGCGACGGGGACTGAAGCTTTCTTT CASRTPHATGTEAFF
many TRBJ1-5 TRBD1 TRBV24-1 TGTGCCACCAGTGATTCGGGGACGTTGGGGACAGGGGGTTTTGGTCAGCCCCAGCATTTT CATSDSGTLGTGGFGQPQHF
few TRBJ1-5 NA TRBV19 TGTGCCAGTAGTATACCGTGGACGGCGCACGGGCCGCCCCAGCATTTT CASSIPWTAHGPPQHF
many TRBJ1-1 TRBD1 TRBV11-3 TGTGCCAGCAGCACAGACCGGGACAGGGGGCGAGCTGAAGCTTTCTTT CASSTDRDRGRAEAFF
NA TRBJ2-3 NA TRBV10-3 TGTGCCATCAGTGAATTCGGGAGTTCAGATACGCAGTATTTT CAISEFGSSDTQYF
few TRBJ1-5 NA TRBV30 TGTGCCTGGAGTCCTAGTAGCAATCAGCCCCAGCATTTT CAWSPSSNQPQHF
many TRBJ1-1 NA TRBV2 TGTGCCAGCAGTGAAGCCTGGGGGGGCAACACTGAAGCTTTCTTT CASSEAWGGNTEAFF
many TRBJ1-5 TRBD1 TRBV7-9 TGTGCCAGCAGCCCAGGGACAGGGCTTAGCAATCAGCCCCAGCATTTT CASSPGTGLSNQPQHF
many TRBJ2-5 NA TRBV30 TGTGCCTGGAGTGTACTTGAGCGCCTTATAGGGGAGACCCAGTACTTC CAWSVLERLIGETQYF
many TRBJ2-1 TRBD2 TRBV28 TGTGCCAGCAGGTGGACTAGCGGGAGGGCCAATGAGCAGTTCTTC CASRWTSGRANEQFF
NA TRBJ2-7 NA TRBV10-3 TGTGCCATCAGTGAGTCTCCCGGGGCACTCTACGAGCAGTACTTC CAISESPGALYEQYF
NA TRBJ2-7 TRBD2 TRBV12-3/TRBV12-4 TGTGCCAGCAAGCCCGGGACTAGCGGATCCAGGAGCTCCTACGAGCAGTACTTC CASKPGTSGSRSSYEQYF
few TRBJ2-7 NA TRBV7-9 TGTGCCAGCAGCCCACCGGGGGCCTCCTACGAGCAGTACTTC CASSPPGASYEQYF
NA TRBJ2-4 TRBD1 TRBV7-9 TGTGCCAGCAGCTCAACCAGGGGGATTCAGTACTTC CASSSTRGIQYF
few TRBJ2-7 NA TRBV6-2/TRBV6-3 TGTGCCAGCAGTTACTTAAGCAAGCCCTACGAGCAGTACTTC CASSYLSKPYEQYF
NA TRBJ2-2 NA TRBV14 TGTGCCAGCAGCCTTCTGAGGGGCGATGGCGGGGAGCTGTTTTTT CASSLLRGDGGELFF
NA TRBJ2-7 TRBD2 TRBV6-1 TGTGCCAGCAACTCGGGAGGAGCGGCCTACGAGCAGTACTTC CASNSGGAAYEQYF
many TRBJ2-7 TRBD1 TRBV7-6 TGTGCCAGCAGCTCCGGGGATCGGACAGGGGGAATCAAGCAGTACTTC CASSSGDRTGGIKQYF
many TRBJ1-1 TRBD1 TRBV6-1 TGTGCCAGCGGGACAGACGCTAACATGAACACTGAAGCTTTCTTT CASGTDANMNTEAFF
many TRBJ1-4 NA TRBV12-3/TRBV12-4 TGTGCCAGCAGTTTGGGGCGGGAAAAACTGTTTTTT CASSLGREKLFF
NA TRBJ1-6 TRBD1 TRBV27 TGTGCCAGCAGTTCCGGACAGGCTGTACCTGTGGCACCCCTCCACTTT CASSSGQAVPVAPLHF
many TRBJ1-1 NA TRBV7-6 TGTGCCAGCAGCCTAAATTTAGACAGACTGAACACTGAAGCTTTCTTT CASSLNLDRLNTEAFF
NA TRBJ2-7 NA TRBV28 TGTGCCAGCAGTTCGACATACTCCGGCGAGTTC CASSSTYSGEF
many TRBJ2-3 TRBD1 TRBV5-1 TGCGCCAGCAGCTCCTCGCGGGACAGGGCCACAGATACGCAGTATTTT CASSSSRDRATDTQYF
NA TRBJ2-7 TRBD2 TRBV29-1 TGCAGCGTGGGCCCTACCAGGGACCCCGCTACTGGACTAGCGGGGGGCGACTCCTACGAGCAGTACTTC CSVGPTRDPATGLAGGDSYEQYF
many TRBJ2-7 TRBD1 TRBV2 TGTGCCAGCTCTACCGGGACAGGGGTGGGGGAGCAGTACTTC CASSTGTGVGEQYF
NA TRBJ1-4 TRBD1 TRBV9 TGTGCCAGCAGCGTAGAATCGTTTTCAGGACAGGGGGATGTCGGCACTAATGAAAAACTGTTTTTT CASSVESFSGQGDVGTNEKLFF
many TRBJ2-2 TRBD1 TRBV6-2/TRBV6-3 TGTGCCAGCAGTCGCGCCGGGACAGGGAACACCGGGGAGCTGTTTTTT CASSRAGTGNTGELFF
many TRBJ2-1 TRBD2 TRBV28 TGTGCCAGCAGGGGAGCGGGAGAGGCCTACAATGAGCAGTTCTTC CASRGAGEAYNEQFF
NA TRBJ2-7 TRBD2 TRBV4-2 TGTGCCAGCAGCCAAGCTGGGGGAGGGTCCTACGAGCAGTACTTC CASSQAGGGSYEQYF
many TRBJ2-7 NA TRBV20-1 TGCAGTGCTAGAGATCACGCGGGAAAAAGCTCCTACGAGCAGTACTTC CSARDHAGKSSYEQYF
many TRBJ2-1 TRBD1 TRBV12-3/TRBV12-4 TGTGCCAGCAGTCCTCCCCTCCAGGGGGCGGTGGGGCAGTTCTTC CASSPPLQGAVGQFF
NA TRBJ1-5 TRBD1 TRBV6-2/TRBV6-3 TGTGCCAGCAGTCCCGGGACAGGGTCTAAGGCCCAGCATTTT CASSPGTGSKAQHF
NA TRBJ2-7 TRBD2 TRBV7-9 TGTGCCAGCAGCCACGGACTAGCGGGAGTAGGCGAGCAGTACTTC CASSHGLAGVGEQYF
NA TRBJ2-7 NA TRBV6-1 TGTGCCAGCAGTGAGTATGACTCCTACGAGCAGTACTTC CASSEYDSYEQYF
NA TRBJ1-1 NA TRBV4-2 TGTGCCAGCAGTTGGCTTGGTCACCTGGGGCAGACAAACACTGAAGCTTTCTTT CASSWLGHLGQTNTEAFF
NA TRBJ1-5 NA TRBV6-1 TGTGCCAGCAGTCGCGTGGGGGATCAGCCCCAGCATTTT CASSRVGDQPQHF
NA TRBJ2-1 NA TRBV19 TGTGCCAGTAGTATGCCCCAACGAGAGCAGTTCTTC CASSMPQREQFF
NA TRBJ2-3 TRBD2 TRBV11-1 TGTGCCAGCAGCTCCCTAGCGGGAGGGCCTAGCACAGATACGCAGTGTTTT CASSSLAGGPSTDTQCF
few TRBJ2-7 TRBD2 TRBV20-1 TGCAGTGCTAGAGACACCGGGACTAGCGGGGCCCGTACCTACGAGCAGTACTTC CSARDTGTSGARTYEQYF
many TRBJ2-3 NA TRBV13 TGTGCCAGCAGCGACCAGCTACGGGGGCCAGATACGCAGTATTTT CASSDQLRGPDTQYF
once TRBJ1-5 NA TRBV5-8 TGTACCAGCAGCTTAGGGGTAGGGCAGCCCCAGCATTTT CTSSLGVGQPQHF
NA TRBJ2-1 NA TRBV19 TGTGCCAGTAGTAGCCGACTAGTAGTGGGGCAACACTTCAATGAGCAGTTCTTC CASSSRLVVGQHFNEQFF
few TRBJ2-2 NA TRBV5-8 TGTGCCAGCAGCAAGGGACAGAACACCGGGGAGCTGTTTTTT CASSKGQNTGELFF
many TRBJ2-3 TRBD2 TRBV7-8 TGTGCCAGCGGCGGGAGGCCAGATACGCAGTATTTT CASGGRPDTQYF
NA TRBJ2-6 NA TRBV20-1 TGCAGTGTAGCGGCCTACTCTGGGGCCAACGTCCTGACTTTC CSVAAYSGANVLTF
few TRBJ2-7 TRBD2 TRBV7-2 TGTGCCAGCAGTCCCGGGGGGGCGGGGTCCGACGAGCAGTACTTC CASSPGGAGSDEQYF
many TRBJ1-6 TRBD1 TRBV3-1 TGTGCCAGCAGCTACGGACAGGGAAAATCACCCCTCCACTTT CASSYGQGKSPLHF